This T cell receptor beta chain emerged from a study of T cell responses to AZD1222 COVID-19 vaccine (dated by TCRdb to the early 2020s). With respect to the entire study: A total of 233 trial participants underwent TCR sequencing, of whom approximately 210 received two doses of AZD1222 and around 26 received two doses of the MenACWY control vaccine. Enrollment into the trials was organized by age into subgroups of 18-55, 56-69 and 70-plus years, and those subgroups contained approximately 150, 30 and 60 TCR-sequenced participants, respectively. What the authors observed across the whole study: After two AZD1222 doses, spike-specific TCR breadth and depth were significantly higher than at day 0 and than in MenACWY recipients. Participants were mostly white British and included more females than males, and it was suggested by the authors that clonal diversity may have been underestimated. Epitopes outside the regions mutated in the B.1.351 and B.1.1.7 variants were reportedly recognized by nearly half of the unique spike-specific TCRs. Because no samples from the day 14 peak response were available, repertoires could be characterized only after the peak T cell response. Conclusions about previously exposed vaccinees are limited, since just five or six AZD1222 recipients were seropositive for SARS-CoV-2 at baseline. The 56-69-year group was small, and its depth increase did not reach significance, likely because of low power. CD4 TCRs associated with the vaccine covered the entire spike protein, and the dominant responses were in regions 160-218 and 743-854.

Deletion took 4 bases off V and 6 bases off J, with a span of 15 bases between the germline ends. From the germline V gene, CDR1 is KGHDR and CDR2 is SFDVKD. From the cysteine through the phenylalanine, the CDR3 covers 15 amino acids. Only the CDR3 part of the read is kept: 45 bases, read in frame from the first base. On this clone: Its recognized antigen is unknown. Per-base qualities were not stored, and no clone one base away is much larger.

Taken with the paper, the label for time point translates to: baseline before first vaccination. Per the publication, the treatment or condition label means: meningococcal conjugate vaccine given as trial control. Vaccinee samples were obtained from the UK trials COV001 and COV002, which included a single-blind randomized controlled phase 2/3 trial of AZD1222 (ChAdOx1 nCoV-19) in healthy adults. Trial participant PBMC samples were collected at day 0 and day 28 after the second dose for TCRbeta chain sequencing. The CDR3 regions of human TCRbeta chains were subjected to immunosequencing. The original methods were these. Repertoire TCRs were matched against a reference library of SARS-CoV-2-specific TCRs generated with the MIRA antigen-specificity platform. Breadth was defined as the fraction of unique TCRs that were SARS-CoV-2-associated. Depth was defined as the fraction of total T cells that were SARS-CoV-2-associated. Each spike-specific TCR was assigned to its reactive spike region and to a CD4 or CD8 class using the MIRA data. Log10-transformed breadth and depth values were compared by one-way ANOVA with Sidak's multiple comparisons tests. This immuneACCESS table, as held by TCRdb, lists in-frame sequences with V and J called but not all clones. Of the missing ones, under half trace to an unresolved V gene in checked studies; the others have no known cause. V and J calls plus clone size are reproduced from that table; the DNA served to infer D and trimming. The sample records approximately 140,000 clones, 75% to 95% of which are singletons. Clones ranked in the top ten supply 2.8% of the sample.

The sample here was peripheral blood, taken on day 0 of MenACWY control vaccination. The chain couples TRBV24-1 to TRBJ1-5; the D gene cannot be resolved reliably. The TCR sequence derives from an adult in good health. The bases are TGTGCCACCAGTGAGGGAGGGTTTTTTGGTCAGCCCCAGCATTTT. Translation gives CATSEGGFFGQPQHF.